This record concerns one T cell receptor (beta chain) sequence. Through a sample-barcoded 5' primer and a J-beta primer mix, a second PCR was run for 7 to 11 cycles. TCRdb recomputed calls from the 5' RACE reads with MiXCR, one row per CDR3 protein. This sample has about 1.8 million distinct CDR3 sequences, with about 49% found just once. The sample originates from a study of blood T cells in healthy people across ages. The V end lost 3 bases, the J end lost 2 bases, and 11 bases lay between the germline ends. The CDR3 covers 14 residues. From germline, CDR1 is DFQATT and CDR2 SNEGSKA (reference sequence).

The source material was blood. This chain connects TRBV20-1 to TRBJ1-5, with a possible D match to TRBD1 (6 bases). The sequence came from a woman between 35 and 50 years old in good health. The chain's CDR3 is CSARGRQGNQPQHF. DNA of the CDR3: TGCAGTGCTAGGGGAAGACAGGGCAATCAGCCCCAGCATTTT.